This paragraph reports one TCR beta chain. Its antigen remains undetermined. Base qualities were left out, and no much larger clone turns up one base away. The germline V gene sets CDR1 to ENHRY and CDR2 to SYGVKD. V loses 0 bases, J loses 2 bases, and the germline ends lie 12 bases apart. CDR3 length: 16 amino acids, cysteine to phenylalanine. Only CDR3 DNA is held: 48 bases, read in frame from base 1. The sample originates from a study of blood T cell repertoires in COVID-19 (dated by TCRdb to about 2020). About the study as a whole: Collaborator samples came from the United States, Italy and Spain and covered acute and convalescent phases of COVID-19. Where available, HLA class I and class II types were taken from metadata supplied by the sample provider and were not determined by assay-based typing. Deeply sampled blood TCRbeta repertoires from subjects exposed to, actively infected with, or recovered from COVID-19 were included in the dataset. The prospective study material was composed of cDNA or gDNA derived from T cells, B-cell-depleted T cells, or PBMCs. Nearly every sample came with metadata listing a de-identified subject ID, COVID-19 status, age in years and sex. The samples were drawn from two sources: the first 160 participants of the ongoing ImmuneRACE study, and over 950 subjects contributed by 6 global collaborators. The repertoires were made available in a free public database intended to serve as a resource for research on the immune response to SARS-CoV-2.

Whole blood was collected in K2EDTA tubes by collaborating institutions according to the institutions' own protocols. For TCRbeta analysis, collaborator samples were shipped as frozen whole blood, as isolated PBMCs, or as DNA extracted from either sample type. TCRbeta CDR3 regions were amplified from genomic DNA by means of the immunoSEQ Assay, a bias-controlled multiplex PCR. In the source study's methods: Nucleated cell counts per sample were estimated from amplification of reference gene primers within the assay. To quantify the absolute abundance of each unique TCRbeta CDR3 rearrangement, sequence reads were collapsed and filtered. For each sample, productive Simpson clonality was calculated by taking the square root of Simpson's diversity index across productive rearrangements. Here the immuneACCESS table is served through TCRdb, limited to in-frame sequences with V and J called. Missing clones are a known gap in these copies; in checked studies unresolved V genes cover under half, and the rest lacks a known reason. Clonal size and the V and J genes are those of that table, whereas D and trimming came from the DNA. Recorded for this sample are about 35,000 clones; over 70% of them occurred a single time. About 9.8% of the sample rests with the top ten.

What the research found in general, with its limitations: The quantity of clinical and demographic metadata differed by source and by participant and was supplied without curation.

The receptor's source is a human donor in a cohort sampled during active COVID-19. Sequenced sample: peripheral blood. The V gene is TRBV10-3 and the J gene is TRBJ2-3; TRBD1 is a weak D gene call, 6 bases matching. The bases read TGTGCCATCAGTGAGTCTCCGCCAGGGGCCACAGATACGCAGTATTTT. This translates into CAISESPPGATDTQYF.